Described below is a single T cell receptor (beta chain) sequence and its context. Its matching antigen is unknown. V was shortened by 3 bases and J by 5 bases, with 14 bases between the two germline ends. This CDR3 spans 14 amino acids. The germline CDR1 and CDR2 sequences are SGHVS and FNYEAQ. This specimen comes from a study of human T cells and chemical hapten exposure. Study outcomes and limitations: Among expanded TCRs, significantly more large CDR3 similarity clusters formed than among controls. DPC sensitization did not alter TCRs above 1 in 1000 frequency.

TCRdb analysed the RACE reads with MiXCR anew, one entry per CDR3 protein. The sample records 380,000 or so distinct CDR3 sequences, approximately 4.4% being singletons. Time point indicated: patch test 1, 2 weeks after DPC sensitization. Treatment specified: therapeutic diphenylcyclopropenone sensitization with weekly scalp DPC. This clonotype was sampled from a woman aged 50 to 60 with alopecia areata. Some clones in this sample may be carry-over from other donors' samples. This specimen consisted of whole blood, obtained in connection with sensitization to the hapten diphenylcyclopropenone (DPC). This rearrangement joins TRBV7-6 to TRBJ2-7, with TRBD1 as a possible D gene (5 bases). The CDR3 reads CASSFDRPLDEQYF. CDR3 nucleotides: TGTGCCAGCAGCTTTGACAGACCCCTGGACGAGCAGTACTTC.